These 18 T cell receptor beta chains came from one sample sequenced in a study of cytomegalovirus exposure and HLA in healthy donors (dated by TCRdb to 2017 to 2019). Library prep was done by the immunoSEQ multiplex PCR assay. A mixture of 60 forward primers for TCR Vbeta segments and 13 reverse primers for TCR Jbeta segments was used in the multiplex PCR. The clones in this table, taken by TCRdb from immuneACCESS, are in-frame only. Not every clone is retained; where verified, under half of the shortfall comes from an unresolved V gene, and the cause of the rest is unknown. In all, the sample holds over 85,000 clones, and roughly 85% of those were seen once. The top ten clones comprise 2.5% to 3% of the sample. The material sequenced was PBMCs. The receptors stem from a man aged 40-49 years in good health and CMV-seronegative.

The J gene is TRBJ2-1, the V gene TRBV7-9, with 8 bases fitting TRBD1. The CDR3 contains 15 residues. J was trimmed by 3 bases and V by 4 bases; bases with no gene match: 5. Looked up from germline, CDR1 is SEHNR and CDR2 is FQNEAQ (reference sequence). The CDR3 sequence: CASSWTGRHYNEQFF. The CDR3 DNA reads TGTGCCAGCAGCTGGACAGGGAGACACTACAATGAGCAGTTCTTC. Full variable domain (missing parts from reference TRBV7-9 and TRBJ2-1): DTGVSQNPRHKITKRGQNVTFRCDPISEHNRLYWYRQTLGQGPEFLTYFQNEAQLEKSRLLSDRFSAERPKGSFSTLEIQRTEQGDSAMYLCASSWTGRHYNEQFFGPGTRLTVL.

This clone was seen a handful of times. DNA of the CDR3: TGTGCCAGCAGCCCTAGGGAGCACTCCTACGAGCAGTACTTC. It encodes CASSPREHSYEQYF. The chain links TRBV7-9 to TRBJ2-7; D may be TRBD2 (5 bases). Germline loops: CDR1 SEHNR, CDR2 FQNEAQ (reference sequence). The CDR3 has 14 amino acids. With 5 bases removed from V and 0 bases from J, the gap between germline ends came to 11 bases.

This clone was observed a single time. The chain is built from TRBV27 and TRBJ1-5; D is perhaps TRBD1 (6 bases). This CDR3 has 15 amino acids. The germline V gene has CDR1 MNHEY and CDR2 SMNVEV (reference sequence). V lost 6 bases and J lost 1, with 13 bases in between. CDR3: CASSSTDRSNQPQHF. DNA of the CDR3: TGTGCCAGCAGCTCGACCGACAGGAGCAATCAGCCCCAGCATTTT.

CDR3 in DNA: TGTGCCAGCAGCTTAGTGCCCGGGGAATGGAACATTCAGTACTTC. This gives the protein CASSLVPGEWNIQYF. The chain is built from TRBV7-8 and TRBJ2-4; D is possibly TRBD2 (5 bases). This CDR3 is built from 15 residues. Per the germline V gene, CDR1 is SGHVS and CDR2 is FQNEAQ. Trimming took 1 base from V and 7 from J, leaving 14 bases between them.

The chain recombines TRBV9 with TRBJ1-2, with D possibly TRBD1 on 5 matching bases. CDR1 is SGDLS, CDR2 YYNGEE, per germline. This CDR3 is 15 amino acids long. Trimming shortened V by 2 bases and J by 7 bases, and 18 bases separated the two germline ends. The CDR3 DNA sequence: TGTGCCAGCAGCGTCGGGGGTAAGGTCTTGGGTGGCTACACCTTC. As protein: CASSVGGKVLGGYTF.

This chain joins TRBV18 and TRBJ1-1, with unresolved D. Trimming stripped 3 bases from V and 8 bases from J, with 13 bases between. The germline V gene encodes CDR1 KGHSH and CDR2 LQKENI. This CDR3 is 13 amino acids long. As DNA, the CDR3 is TGTGCCAGCTCACCCGGGTCCTTCTTCGAAGCTTTCTTT. Translation gives CASSPGSFFEAFF.

This sequence joins TRBV9 and TRBJ2-7; 8 bases align to TRBD1. CDR1 is SGDLS, CDR2 YYNGEE, per germline. Trimming cost V 4 bases and J 0 bases; bases outside gene matches: 3. The CDR3 length is 14 residues. CDR3 region: CASSTGQDSYEQYF. CDR3 DNA sequence: TGTGCCAGCAGCACGGGACAGGACTCCTACGAGCAGTACTTC.

The V and J genes are TRBV4-1 and TRBJ1-2; 8 bases map to TRBD1. The CDR3 consists of 16 residues. CDR1 is MGHRA and CDR2 is YSYEKL in the germline V gene. The J segment lost 7 bases and the V segment lost 4 bases, leaving 14 bases of the junction unmatched. CDR3 bases: TGCGCCAGCAGCCCGTCCGGGACAGGCCGTTCTGGTGGCTACACCTTC. Translated: CASSPSGTGRSGGYTF.

The chain couples TRBV28 to TRBJ2-6; D remains unclear. The CDR3 is 14 amino acids. Germline values: CDR1 MDHEN, CDR2 SYDVKM. V lost 4 bases and J 4 bases, leaving 8 bases between the germline ends. This CDR3 reads CASSSPGGANVLTF. The CDR3 DNA follows: TGTGCCAGCAGTTCCCCCGGGGGGGCCAACGTCCTGACTTTC.

The gene calls are TRBV5-4 and TRBJ2-6; D gene unclear. Germline V gene sequence: CDR1 SGHNT, CDR2 YYREEE (reference sequence). The CDR3 contains 14 residues. V lost 1 base and J lost 12, with 14 bases in between. The chain's CDR3 is CASSLRDLVSVLTF. The CDR3 DNA reads TGTGCCAGCAGCTTGCGTGATCTGGTTAGCGTCCTGACTTTC.

V is TRBV7-8 and J is TRBJ1-6; 7 positions agree with TRBD1. The length of the CDR3 is 15 residues. CDR1 SGHVS and CDR2 FQNEAQ come from the germline V gene. V lost 1 base, J lost 10 bases, and 7 bases stayed unmatched. The CDR3 region is CASSLDRGSQSPLHF. As DNA, the CDR3 is TGTGCCAGCAGCTTAGACAGGGGTTCACAATCACCCCTCCACTTT.

This clone was counted a single time. V and J are TRBV9 and TRBJ1-2, with 8 bases that match TRBD1. CDR1 and CDR2 from the germline V gene are SGDLS and YYNGEE. V trimming: 4 bases; J trimming: 6 bases; junction bases outside the gene matches: 2. This CDR3 contains 12 residues. CDR3 sequence: CASSPTGDGYTF. DNA of the CDR3: TGTGCCAGCAGCCCGACAGGGGATGGCTACACCTTC. Using reference TRBV9 and TRBJ1-2 for the parts outside the CDR3, the full variable domain is DSGVTQTPKHLITATGQRVTLRCSPRSGDLSVYWYQQSLDQGLQFLIQYYNGEERAKGNILERFSAQQFPDLHSELNLSSLELGDSALYFCASSPTGDGYTFGSGTRLTVV.

This rearrangement joins TRBV19 to TRBJ1-5, with 10 positions matching TRBD1. With 5 bases clipped from V and 4 bases from J, the junction kept 11 bases outside the gene matches. The CDR3 is made up of 17 amino acids. The V gene's germline CDR1 is LNHDA and CDR2 SQIVND (reference sequence). For the CDR3, the DNA is TGTGCCAGTAGTGATCCCCTCGACAGGGGGCCAAATCAGCCCCAGCATTTT. This gives the protein CASSDPLDRGPNQPQHF. The full variable domain, completed using reference TRBV19 and TRBJ1-5, is DGGITQSPKYLFRKEGQNVTLSCEQNLNHDAMYWYRQDPGQGLRLIYYSQIVNDFQKGDIAEGYSVSREKKESFPLTVTSAQKNPTAFYLCASSDPLDRGPNQPQHFGDGTRLSIL.

This chain connects TRBV19 to TRBJ1-2; TRBD1 agrees at 8 bases. Germline CDR1 is LNHDA and CDR2 is SQIVND (reference sequence). The V gene end was trimmed by 4 bases and the J gene end by 5 bases; junction bases not matched to a gene: 6. The CDR3 is 14 residues long. CDR3 coding DNA: TGTGCCAGTAGTAACCGGGACAGGAATTATGGCTACACCTTC. This translates into CASSNRDRNYGYTF.

The J gene is TRBJ2-2, the V gene TRBV7-9; the match to TRBD1 covers 10 bases. This CDR3 spans 17 amino acids. Per the germline V gene, CDR1 is SEHNR and CDR2 is FQNEAQ (reference sequence). With V trimmed by 2 bases and J by 3 bases, 6 bases remained unmatched. CDR3 loop: CASSLYRGTGDTGELFF. Here the CDR3 DNA reads TGTGCCAGCAGCTTATACAGGGGGACAGGGGACACCGGGGAGCTGTTTTTT.

The chain uses TRBV27 and TRBJ2-5, with TRBD2 identical over 12 bases. The ends lost 5 bases at V and 4 bases at J; junction bases unmatched: 8. This CDR3 contains 16 residues. Germline CDR1 is MNHEY and CDR2 is SMNVEV (reference sequence). CDR3 coding DNA: TGTGCCAGCAGTCAGACTAGCGGGGGACCGGCAGAGACCCAGTACTTC. Residues: CASSQTSGGPAETQYF.

The chain combines TRBV9 with TRBJ2-2; D gene ambiguous. Germline lookup yields CDR1 SGDLS and CDR2 YYNGEE. V was cut by 0 bases and J by 3 bases, with 6 bases left in between. This CDR3 is 14 amino acids long. The CDR3 DNA reads TGTGCCAGCAGCGTAGGACACTACACCGGGGAGCTGTTTTTT. Translating it yields CASSVGHYTGELFF.

This rearrangement joins TRBV10-3 to TRBJ2-3; 11 nucleotides align to TRBD1. Germline trimming cut 10 bases from V and 5 bases from J; bases unmatched to any gene: 8. The CDR3 length is 14 residues. From germline, CDR1 is ENHRY and CDR2 SYGVKD. The CDR3: CATQRTGGEDTQYF. CDR3 coding DNA: TGTGCCACCCAAAGGACAGGGGGCGAAGATACGCAGTATTTT.